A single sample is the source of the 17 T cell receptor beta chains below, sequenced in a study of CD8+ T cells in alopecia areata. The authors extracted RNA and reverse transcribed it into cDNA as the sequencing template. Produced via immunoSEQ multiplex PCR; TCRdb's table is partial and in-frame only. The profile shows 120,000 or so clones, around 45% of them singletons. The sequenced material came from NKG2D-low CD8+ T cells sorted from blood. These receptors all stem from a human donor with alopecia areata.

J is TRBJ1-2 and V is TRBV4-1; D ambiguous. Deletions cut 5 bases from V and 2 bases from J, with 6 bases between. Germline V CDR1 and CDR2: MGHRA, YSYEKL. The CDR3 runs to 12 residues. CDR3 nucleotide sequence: TGCGCCAGCAGCTCCGGGAACTATGGCTACACCTTC. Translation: CASSSGNYGYTF.

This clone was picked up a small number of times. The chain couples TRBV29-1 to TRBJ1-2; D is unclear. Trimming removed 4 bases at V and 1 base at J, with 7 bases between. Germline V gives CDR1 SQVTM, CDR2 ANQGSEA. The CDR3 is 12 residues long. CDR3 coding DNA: TGCAGCGTTGTGACCATTAACTATGGCTACACCTTC. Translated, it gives CSVVTINYGYTF.

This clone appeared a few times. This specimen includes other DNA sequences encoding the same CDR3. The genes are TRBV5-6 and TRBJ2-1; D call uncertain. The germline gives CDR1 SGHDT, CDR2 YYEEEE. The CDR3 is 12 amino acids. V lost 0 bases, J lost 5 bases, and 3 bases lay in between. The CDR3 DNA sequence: TGTGCCAGCAGCTTGGCAAACAATGAGCAGTTCTTC. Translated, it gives CASSLANNEQFF.

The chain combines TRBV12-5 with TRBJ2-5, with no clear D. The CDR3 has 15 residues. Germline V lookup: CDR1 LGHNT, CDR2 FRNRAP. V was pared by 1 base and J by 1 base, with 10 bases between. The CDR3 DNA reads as TGTGCTAGTGGTTTGGGGTTTGTAGGCCAAGAGACCCAGTACTTC. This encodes CASGLGFVGQETQYF.

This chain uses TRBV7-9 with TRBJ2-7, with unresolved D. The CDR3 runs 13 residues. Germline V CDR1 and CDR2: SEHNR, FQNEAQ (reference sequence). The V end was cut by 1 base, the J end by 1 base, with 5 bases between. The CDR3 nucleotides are TGTGCCAGCAGCTTAGAAATATCCTACGAGCAGTACTTC. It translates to CASSLEISYEQYF.

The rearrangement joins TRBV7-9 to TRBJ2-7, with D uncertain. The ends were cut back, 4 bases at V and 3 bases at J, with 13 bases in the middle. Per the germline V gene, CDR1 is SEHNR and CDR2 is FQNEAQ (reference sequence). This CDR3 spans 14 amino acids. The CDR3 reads CASSSVLQNYEQYF. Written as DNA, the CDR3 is TGTGCCAGCAGCTCAGTCTTGCAGAACTACGAGCAGTACTTC.

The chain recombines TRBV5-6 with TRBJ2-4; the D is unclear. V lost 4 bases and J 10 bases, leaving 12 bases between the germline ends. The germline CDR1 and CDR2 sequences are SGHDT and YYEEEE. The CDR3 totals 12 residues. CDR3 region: CASSGLMQIQYF. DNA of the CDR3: TGTGCCAGCAGCGGCCTGATGCAGATTCAGTACTTC.

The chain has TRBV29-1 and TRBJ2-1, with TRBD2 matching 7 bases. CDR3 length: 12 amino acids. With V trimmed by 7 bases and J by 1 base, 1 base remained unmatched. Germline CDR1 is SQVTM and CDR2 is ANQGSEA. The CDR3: CSDGGSYNEQFF. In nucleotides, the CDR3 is TGCAGCGACGGGGGGTCCTACAATGAGCAGTTCTTC.

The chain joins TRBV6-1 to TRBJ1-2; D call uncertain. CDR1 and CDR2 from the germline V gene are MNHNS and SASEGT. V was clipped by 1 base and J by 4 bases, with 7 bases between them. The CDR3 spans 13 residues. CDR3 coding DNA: TGTGCCAGCAGTGAAGGGACGTTCTATGGCTACACCTTC. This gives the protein CASSEGTFYGYTF.

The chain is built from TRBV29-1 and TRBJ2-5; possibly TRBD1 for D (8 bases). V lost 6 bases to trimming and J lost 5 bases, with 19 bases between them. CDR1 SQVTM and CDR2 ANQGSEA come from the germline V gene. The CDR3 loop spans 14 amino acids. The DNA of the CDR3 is TGCAGCGTCTACGGGGGGACAGGCCCTGAGACCCAGTACTTC. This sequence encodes CSVYGGTGPETQYF.

CDR3 amino acids: CASTRQGAYHEQFF. The CDR3 region has the DNA TGTGCCAGCACTCGACAGGGGGCATATCATGAGCAGTTCTTC. The gene calls are TRBV11-2 and TRBJ2-1; 10 bases align to TRBD1. Losses at the gene ends were 7 bases for V and 8 bases for J; bases not matched to a gene: 8. Germline values: CDR1 SGHAT, CDR2 FQNNGV. The CDR3 is 14 amino acids.

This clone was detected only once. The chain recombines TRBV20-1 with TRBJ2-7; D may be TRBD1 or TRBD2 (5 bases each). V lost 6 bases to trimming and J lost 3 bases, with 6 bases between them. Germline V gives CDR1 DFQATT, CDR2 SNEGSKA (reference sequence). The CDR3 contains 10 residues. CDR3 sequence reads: CSAGDYEQYF. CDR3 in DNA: TGCAGTGCGGGGGACTACGAGCAGTACTTC.

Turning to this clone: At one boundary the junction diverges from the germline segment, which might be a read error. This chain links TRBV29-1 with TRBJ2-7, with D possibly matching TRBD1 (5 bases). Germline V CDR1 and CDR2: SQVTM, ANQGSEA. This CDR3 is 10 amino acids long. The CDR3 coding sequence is TGCAACGTTGTTAGGGGCGAGCAGTACTTC. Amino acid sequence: CNVVRGEQYF.

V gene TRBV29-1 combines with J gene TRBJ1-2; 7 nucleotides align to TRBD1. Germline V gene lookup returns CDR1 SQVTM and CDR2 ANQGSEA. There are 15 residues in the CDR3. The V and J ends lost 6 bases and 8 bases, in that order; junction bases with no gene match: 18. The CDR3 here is CSVNYQGQPHAGYTF. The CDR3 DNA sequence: TGCAGCGTCAACTACCAGGGACAGCCCCATGCAGGCTACACCTTC.

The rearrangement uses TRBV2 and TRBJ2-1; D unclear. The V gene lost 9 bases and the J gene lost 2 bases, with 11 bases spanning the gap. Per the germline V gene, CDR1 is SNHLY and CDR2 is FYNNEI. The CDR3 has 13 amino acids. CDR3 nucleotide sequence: TGTGCCAGGGGTAAGGATCCCTACAATGAGCAGTTCTTC. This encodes CARGKDPYNEQFF.

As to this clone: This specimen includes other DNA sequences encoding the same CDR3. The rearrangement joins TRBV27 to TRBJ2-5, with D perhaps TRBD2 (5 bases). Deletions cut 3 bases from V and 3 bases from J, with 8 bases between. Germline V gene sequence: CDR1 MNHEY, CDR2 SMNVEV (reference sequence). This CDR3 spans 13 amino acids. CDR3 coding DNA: TGTGCCAGCAGTTTTGGACTGGAAGAGACCCAGTACTTC. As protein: CASSFGLEETQYF.

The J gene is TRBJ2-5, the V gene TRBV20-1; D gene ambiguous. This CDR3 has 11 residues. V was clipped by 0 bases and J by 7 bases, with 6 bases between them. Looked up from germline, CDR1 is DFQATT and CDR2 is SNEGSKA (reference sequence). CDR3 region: CSARDSATQYF. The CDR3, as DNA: TGCAGTGCTAGAGATTCTGCGACCCAGTACTTC.